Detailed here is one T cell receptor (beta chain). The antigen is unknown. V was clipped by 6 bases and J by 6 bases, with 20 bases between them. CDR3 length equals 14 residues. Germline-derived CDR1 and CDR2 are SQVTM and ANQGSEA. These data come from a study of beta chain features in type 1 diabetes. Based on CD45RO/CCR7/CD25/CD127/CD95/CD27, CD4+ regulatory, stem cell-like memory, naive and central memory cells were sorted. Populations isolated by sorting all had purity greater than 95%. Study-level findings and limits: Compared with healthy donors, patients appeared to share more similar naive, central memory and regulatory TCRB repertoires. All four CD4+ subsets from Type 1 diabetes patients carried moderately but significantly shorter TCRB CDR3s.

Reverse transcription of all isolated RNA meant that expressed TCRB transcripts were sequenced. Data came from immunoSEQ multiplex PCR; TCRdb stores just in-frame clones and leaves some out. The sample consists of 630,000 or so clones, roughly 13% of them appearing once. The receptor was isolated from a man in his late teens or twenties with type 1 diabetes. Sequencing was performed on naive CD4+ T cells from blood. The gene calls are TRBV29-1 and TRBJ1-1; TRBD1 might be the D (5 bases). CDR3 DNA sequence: TGCAGCGTGGCCCCGGCAGGGAGAATTCCTGAAGCTTTCTTT. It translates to CSVAPAGRIPEAFF. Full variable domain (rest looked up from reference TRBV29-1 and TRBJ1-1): SAVISQKPSRDICQRGTSLTIQCQVDSQVTMMFWYRQQPGQSLTLIATANQGSEATYESGFVIDKFPISRPNLTFSTLTVSNMSPEDSSIYLCSVAPAGRIPEAFFGQGTRLTVV.